This is a list of T cell receptor beta chains from one sample in a study of cytomegalovirus exposure and HLA in healthy donors. Clones were read by immunoSEQ multiplex PCR, and TCRdb kept only the in-frame ones, dropping some. The table shows about 120,000 clones, with about 75% occurring only once. Sequences were obtained from PBMCs. The receptors were sampled from a woman aged 40 to 50 in good health and CMV-seropositive. CDR3s include the opening cysteine and the closing phenylalanine or tryptophan. The D gene is left open where the match is weak. Not all rows give a size; the values are once, few, many and, for expanded clones, a class.

j_call d_call v_call clone_size cdr3_nt cdr3_aa
TRBJ2-3 . TRBV29-1 . TGCAGCGTTTACGGGAAGGGGACTAGCACAGATACGCAGTATTTT CSVYGKGTSTDTQYF
TRBJ2-2 . TRBV6-4 few TGTGCCAGCAGTGACCGGGAGAGCACCGGGGAGCTGTTTTTT CASSDRESTGELFF
TRBJ1-1 . TRBV25-1 . TGTGCCAGCAGCGTAAAGACAGGGAACACTGAAGCTTTCTTT CASSVKTGNTEAFF
TRBJ1-2 TRBD1 TRBV15 . TGTGCCACCAGCAGAGGGGACAGGGAAGTTGGCTACACCTTC CATSRGDREVGYTF
TRBJ1-5 . TRBV6-4 . TGTGCCAGCAGTAGGGAGGGAAATCAGCCCCAGCATTTT CASSREGNQPQHF
TRBJ1-2 TRBD1 TRBV4-3 . TGCGCCAGCAGCCAAGATGCAGGGGGCATGGATGGCTACACCTTC CASSQDAGGMDGYTF
TRBJ2-5 . TRBV29-1 . TGCAGCGTTGGGGACACCCCGCAAGAGACCCAGTACTTC CSVGDTPQETQYF
TRBJ1-1 . TRBV9 . TGTGCCAGCAGCGTTCAGGCAAACACTGAAGCTTTCTTT CASSVQANTEAFF
TRBJ1-4 . TRBV7-2 few TGTGCCAGCAGTTTTAGTTCGGTCGATAATGAAAAACTGTTTTTT CASSFSSVDNEKLFF
TRBJ1-1 . TRBV28 . TGTGCCAGCACGATCGTACAGGTGAACACTGAAGCTTTCTTT CASTIVQVNTEAFF
TRBJ2-3 TRBD2 TRBV28 once TGTGCCAGCACGGATCGACAACTAGCGGCGAGAGAGGATACGCAGTATTTT CASTDRQLAAREDTQYF
TRBJ2-7 TRBD2 TRBV30 . TGTGCCTGGAGTAGACTAGCGGCCGGCCACGAGCAGTACTTC CAWSRLAAGHEQYF
TRBJ2-4 . TRBV19 once TGTGCCAGTAGTAACCCCCGCAGCGCATCAAACATTCAGTACTTC CASSNPRSASNIQYF
TRBJ2-7 TRBD2 TRBV27 once TGTGCCAGCAGTTCCGCAGCGGGAGCAGTGGGGGAGCAGTACTTC CASSSAAGAVGEQYF
TRBJ2-7 . TRBV11-2 once TGTGCCAGCAGCTTCAGCTCCTACGAGCAGTACTTC CASSFSSYEQYF
TRBJ1-2 . TRBV7-2 . TGTGCCAGCAGCTTAGGTACTAACTATGGCTACACCTTC CASSLGTNYGYTF
TRBJ2-1 . TRBV9 . TGTGCCAGCAGCGTGGGGACAAAGATGAACAATGAGCAGTTCTTC CASSVGTKMNNEQFF
TRBJ1-5 . TRBV30 . TGTGCCTGGGGGGGGACCGGCAATCAGCCCCAGCATTTT CAWGGTGNQPQHF
TRBJ2-3 TRBD2 TRBV27 . TGTGCCAGCAGTTTATCGTCCAGCGGGGGGGCGGACACGCAGTATTTT CASSLSSSGGADTQYF
TRBJ1-5 TRBD1 TRBV10-3 . TGTGCCATCAGTGAGTGGCAGGGGGCCGAGCAGCCCCAGCATTTT CAISEWQGAEQPQHF
TRBJ2-7 . TRBV15 . TGTGCCACCAGCCTCAGGTTTCAGGGCGAGCAGTACTTC CATSLRFQGEQYF
TRBJ2-3 TRBD2 TRBV5-1 . TGCGCCAGCAGCTTGGGGGTAGCGGGGGGGCCTAGCACAGATACGCAGTATTTT CASSLGVAGGPSTDTQYF
TRBJ2-5 . TRBV5-4 . TGTGCCAGCAGCTTGCCAGGGCCAGAGACCCAGTACTTC CASSLPGPETQYF